This TCR beta chain was sequenced during a study of blood T cell repertoires in COVID-19. Only in-frame clones appear in the TCRdb table, and some are missing; sequencing was by immunoSEQ multiplex PCR. In the table there are some 340,000 clones, more than 90% of which are singletons. The CDR3 covers 14 residues. The V gene end was trimmed by 8 bases and the J gene end by 7 bases; junction bases not matched to a gene: 11. Germline-derived CDR1 and CDR2 are SNHLY and FYNNEI. The receptor's source is a woman in her 30s who had been exposed to COVID-19. Material: PBMCs or T cells enriched from blood (not recorded which). The gene calls are TRBV2 and TRBJ1-2; 9 nucleotides line up with TRBD1. CDR3 coding DNA: TGTGCCAGCGCATCCGGGACAGGGATAGGTGGCTACACCTTC. Translating gives CASASGTGIGGYTF. The full variable domain, in which reference TRBV2 and TRBJ1-2 provide the parts outside the CDR3, is EPEVTQTPSHQVTQMGQEVILRCVPISNHLYFYWYRQILGQKVEFLVSFYNNEISEKSEIFDDQFSVERPDGSNFTLKIRSTKLEDSAMYFCASASGTGIGGYTFGSGTRLTVV.